Reported below is one T cell receptor beta chain. Patients at the Seattle site were enrolled during active infection and followed longitudinally. Only in-frame clones appear in the TCRdb table, and some are missing; sequencing was by immunoSEQ multiplex PCR. The sample lists roughly 350,000 clones, around nine tenths seen once, with about 7% in the top ten. These data originate in a study of blood T cell repertoires in COVID-19. The sequence came from a woman in her 70s with COVID-19, enrolled during active disease. The specimen sequenced was peripheral blood.

The CDR3 bases are TGTGCCTGGAGTCCAGGGACATCTTTGACAAGCTCTGGAAACACCATATATTTT. Translating gives CAWSPGTSLTSSGNTIYF. The chain combines TRBV30 with TRBJ1-3, with D maybe TRBD1 (6 bases). The germline V and J ends were trimmed by 2 bases and 0 bases, with 20 bases remaining between them. The length of the CDR3 is 18 residues. Germline V gives CDR1 GTSNPN, CDR2 SVGIG (reference sequence).